This TCR beta chain is from a study of CD4 and CD8 cells across lung adenocarcinoma regions. The CDR3 sequence is 16 residues long. Germline CDR1 SGHAT, CDR2 FQNNGV. The V end was cut by 5 bases, the J end by 5 bases, with 18 bases between. MiXCR, run by TCRdb on the PCR reads, gives a single entry per CDR3 protein. The table includes around 18,000 distinct CDR3 sequences, around 46% detected once. Sample: CD8+ T cells from the margin of a lung tumor. This sequence was found in a male donor with lung adenocarcinoma. The CD4 and CD8 labels of this study may be unreliable. The chain is built from TRBV11-2 and TRBJ2-2; TRBD1 might be the D (6 bases). For the CDR3, the DNA is TGTGCCAGCAGCCGAAGCGGAGGAAGGGGGACCGGGGAGCTGTTTTTT. Its protein is CASSRSGGRGTGELFF.